This paragraph covers one TCR beta chain sequence. Trimming cost V 0 bases and J 2 bases; bases outside gene matches: 3. Germline CDR1 WSHSY, CDR2 SAAADI. The CDR3 is 17 amino acids. The entry originates in a study of blood T cell repertoires in COVID-19. Turning to the study itself: Samples taken during acute and convalescent COVID-19 were collected in the United States, Italy and Spain.

Libraries were prepared by immunoSEQ multiplex PCR; TCRdb keeps only in-frame clonotypes and omits some of them. The table has about 440,000 clones, about nine tenths seen once. Study members were between 18 and 89 years old and lived in 20 to 30 US regions. Cohorts were based on clinical histories the participants reported. The sequence was collected from a man between 18 and 35 years old who had recovered from COVID-19. The specimen sequenced was PBMCs or T cells enriched from blood (not recorded which). V is TRBV10-2 and J is TRBJ1-6, with 8 bases matching TRBD1. The chain's CDR3 is CASSESSGGTYNSPLHF. Written as DNA, the CDR3 is TGCGCCAGCAGTGAGTCCTCAGGGGGCACCTATAATTCACCCCTCCACTTT.